These 17 T cell receptor beta chains originate from one sample sequenced in a study of cytomegalovirus exposure and HLA in healthy donors. TCRdb keeps only in-frame clones here, not all; method: immunoSEQ multiplex PCR. The data contain 100,000 to 120,000 clones, 89% of them singletons. The sequenced sample consisted of PBMCs. Receptors originate from a woman between 18 and 29 years old in good health and CMV-seronegative.

This chain's CDR3 is CAISERQGRDTEAFF. DNA of the CDR3: TGTGCCATCAGTGAGAGACAGGGGCGAGACACTGAAGCTTTCTTT. J is TRBJ1-1 and V is TRBV10-3; 8 bases are shared with TRBD1. CDR3 length: 15 residues. V lost 2 bases to trimming and J lost 3 bases; unmatched junction nucleotides: 5. Germline CDR1 ENHRY, CDR2 SYGVKD.

The chain links TRBV28 to TRBJ2-4; 10 bases agree with TRBD2. V was pared by 5 bases and J by 3 bases, with 4 bases of the junction left unmatched. The CDR3 has 15 amino acids. Germline values: CDR1 MDHEN, CDR2 SYDVKM. The CDR3 bases are TGTGCCAGCAGTCAAGCGGGGGGGAACAAAAACATTCAGTACTTC. Its protein product is CASSQAGGNKNIQYF.

The chain recombines TRBV28 with TRBJ2-6, with a possible D match to TRBD1 (5 bases). V shed 10 bases and J shed 9 bases, with 10 bases lying between them. The CDR3 extends over 11 amino acids. Germline V gives CDR1 MDHEN, CDR2 SYDVKM. Here the CDR3 DNA reads TGTGCCACCCAGGGCGTCAACGTCCTGACTTTC. This encodes CATQGVNVLTF.

This chain links TRBV9 with TRBJ2-2; 12 positions agree with TRBD2. The CDR3 is 19 amino acids. Trimming at V came to 3 bases and at J to 2 bases, leaving 11 bases not matched to a gene. From germline, CDR1 is SGDLS and CDR2 YYNGEE. CDR3 DNA: TGTGCCAGCAGCGCGACAGCTACTAGCGGGGGGCCTAACACCGGGGAGCTGTTTTTT. Its protein is CASSATATSGGPNTGELFF.

The rearrangement joins TRBV5-1 to TRBJ2-7; 7 bases agree with TRBD2. The CDR3 length is 15 residues. The germline V gene has CDR1 SGHRS and CDR2 YFSETQ. J was trimmed by 1 base and V by 2 bases; bases with no gene match: 6. The DNA of the CDR3 is TGCGCCAGCAGCTTTACCAGCGGGATATCCTACGAGCAGTACTTC. Its protein is CASSFTSGISYEQYF.

The rearrangement joins TRBV6-5 to TRBJ2-4; 14 bases are shared with TRBD2. After removal of 6 bases from V and 8 bases from J, the junction contained 3 bases not matched to a gene. Germline V gives CDR1 MNHEY, CDR2 SVGAGI. The CDR3 length is 14 residues. The CDR3 sequence: CASRTSGGADIQYF. The CDR3 nucleotides are TGTGCCAGCAGGACTAGCGGGGGGGCGGACATTCAGTACTTC.

J is TRBJ2-1 and V is TRBV6-5; D is perhaps TRBD2 (7 bases). The V gene's germline CDR1 is MNHEY and CDR2 SVGAGI. Trimming shortened V by 8 bases and J by 10 bases, and 21 bases separated the two germline ends. CDR3 length: 14 residues. Written as DNA, the CDR3 is TGTGCCAGCGGCTGGGGCGGGGGCGAAGGGGAGCAGTTCTTC. It codes for CASGWGGGEGEQFF.

V is TRBV2 and J is TRBJ1-2; the match to TRBD1 covers 8 bases. Germline CDR1 SNHLY, CDR2 FYNNEI. The CDR3 runs to 14 residues. The V and J ends lost 4 bases and 5 bases, in that order; junction bases with no gene match: 6. CDR3 DNA sequence: TGTGCCAGCAGTGGACAGGGGTGGAGTTATGGCTACACCTTC. As protein: CASSGQGWSYGYTF.

J is TRBJ2-7 and V is TRBV5-5, with D perhaps matching TRBD1 (6 bases). This CDR3 comprises 14 residues. V lost 3 bases, J lost 2 bases, and 12 bases lay in between. Germline assignment: CDR1 SGHKS and CDR2 YYEKEE (reference sequence). This chain's CDR3 is CASSSPDRTYEQYF. In DNA form, the CDR3 reads TGTGCCAGCAGCTCGCCGGACAGAACCTACGAGCAGTACTTC.

The chain employs TRBV30 and TRBJ1-1; 8 bases agree with TRBD1. This CDR3 contains 13 residues. V lost 5 bases, J lost 5 bases, and 7 bases stayed unmatched. CDR1 is GTSNPN, CDR2 SVGIG, per germline (reference sequence). CDR3 protein: CAWGQGGATEAFF. CDR3 nucleotides: TGTGCCTGGGGACAGGGAGGAGCAACTGAAGCTTTCTTT.

This sequence joins TRBV6-4 and TRBJ2-7, with a weak D call TRBD1 (5 bases). Germline-derived CDR1 and CDR2 are MRHNA and SNTAGT. Trimming left V 0 bases short and J 6 bases short, with 12 bases between. The CDR3 has 14 residues. The CDR3 here is CASSDSISGFEQYF. CDR3 sequence (DNA): TGTGCCAGCAGTGACTCGATTTCAGGGTTCGAGCAGTACTTC.

This chain links TRBV27 with TRBJ2-5, with 7 bases fitting TRBD1. The V segment lost 6 bases and the J segment 4 bases; nucleotides outside the gene matches: 8. The germline gives CDR1 MNHEY, CDR2 SMNVEV (reference sequence). This CDR3 has 14 amino acids. As DNA, the CDR3 is TGTGCCAGCAGCTCGACAGGGACGGGAGAGACCCAGTACTTC. Translating gives CASSSTGTGETQYF.

The V and J genes are TRBV27 and TRBJ2-5; D might be TRBD1 (6 bases). Trimming cost V 4 bases and J 3 bases, with 15 bases left between them. CDR1 MNHEY and CDR2 SMNVEV come from the germline V gene (reference sequence). There are 15 residues in the CDR3. This CDR3 reads CASSSYGQPKETQYF. The CDR3 DNA reads TGTGCCAGCAGTTCCTACGGACAGCCCAAAGAGACCCAGTACTTC.

The chain joins TRBV27 to TRBJ2-1; 8 nucleotides line up with TRBD2. J was trimmed by 3 bases and V by 5 bases; bases with no gene match: 18. Germline V gene lookup returns CDR1 MNHEY and CDR2 SMNVEV (reference sequence). The length of the CDR3 is 19 residues. This CDR3 reads CASSAGDNSGDSNYNEQFF. The CDR3 DNA is TGTGCCAGCAGTGCTGGCGATAATAGCGGGGACTCGAACTACAATGAGCAGTTCTTC.

The rearrangement uses TRBV10-3 and TRBJ1-6, with D possibly being TRBD1 (5 bases). This CDR3 contains 16 residues. V shed 0 bases and J shed 7 bases, with 13 bases lying between them. Germline V gives CDR1 ENHRY, CDR2 SYGVKD. In DNA, the CDR3 is TGTGCCATCAGTGAGTCGGTCACAGGCACAAATTCACCCCTCCACTTT. Its translation is CAISESVTGTNSPLHF.

CDR3 in DNA: TGCGCCAGCAGCGTAGACAGGGGGTCGACAGATACGCAGTATTTT. Protein: CASSVDRGSTDTQYF. The genes are TRBV5-1 and TRBJ2-3; 9 positions agree with TRBD1. From germline, CDR1 is SGHRS and CDR2 YFSETQ. V lost 4 bases, J lost 3 bases, and 6 bases stayed unmatched. This CDR3 is built from 15 residues.

The V and J genes are TRBV11-2 and TRBJ1-5, with D tentatively TRBD1 (6 bases). V lost 1 base and J lost 1, with 14 bases in between. The germline gives CDR1 SGHAT, CDR2 FQNNGV. CDR3 length: 17 amino acids. The DNA of the CDR3 is TGTGCCAGCAGCTTAGCGGTGCGGACAGCCAGCAATCAGCCCCAGCATTTT. Amino acids: CASSLAVRTASNQPQHF. Combining the CDR3 with reference TRBV11-2 and TRBJ1-5 gives the whole variable domain EAGVAQSPRYKIIEKRQSVAFWCNPISGHATLYWYQQILGQGPKLLIQFQNNGVVDDSQLPKDRFSAERLKGVDSTLKIQPAKLEDSAVYLCASSLAVRTASNQPQHFGDGTRLSIL.